This entry is about one T cell receptor beta chain. The method was immunoSEQ multiplex PCR; TCRdb's version includes in-frame clones alone and lacks a portion of them. Of 50,000 to 65,000 clones in the sample, around nine tenths were seen once. V lost 3 bases, J lost 4 bases, and 7 bases stayed unmatched. Germline lookup yields CDR1 MNHNS and CDR2 SASEGT. The length of the CDR3 is 16 residues. The data derive from a study of T cell changes during pregnancy in multiple sclerosis. This chain links TRBV6-1 with TRBJ2-7; 12 bases map to TRBD1. Sequenced here: peripheral blood, sampled in the first trimester of pregnancy. The receptor was isolated from a female donor in good health, enrolled as a control in a pregnancy study. Written as DNA, the CDR3 is TGTGCCAGCAGTGACCCCGGGACAGGGGGCAAGTACGAGCAGTACTTC. Its translation: CASSDPGTGGKYEQYF.